This T cell receptor beta chain was identified in a study of cytomegalovirus exposure and HLA in healthy donors. In the PCR, 60 Vbeta and 13 Jbeta primers were used. Profiled with immunoSEQ multiplex PCR; TCRdb holds only in-frame clones, not every one. The sample lists 100,000 to 150,000 clones, about two thirds seen once, with around 4% in the top ten. Concerning this clone itself: The antigen is undetermined.

Donors had nominal health at sampling but likely had unrecorded immune exposures. General observations from the study: The classifier reportedly diagnosed cytomegalovirus status with high specificity and sensitivity. Available immune exposure information covered CMV serostatus only.

The sequenced sample was PBMCs. The origin of this receptor is a man younger than 40 in good health and CMV-seronegative.

CDR3 region: CASRAGERSYNEQFF. CDR3 DNA: TGTGCCAGCCGGGCGGGGGAGAGGTCCTACAATGAGCAGTTCTTC. This chain links TRBV11-2 with TRBJ2-1; 7 nucleotides agree with TRBD2. CDR1 and CDR2 (germline): SGHAT, FQNNGV. The CDR3 runs to 15 residues. V gave up 8 bases and J gave up 1 base; unmatched junction bases: 8.